One and the same sample provided the 14 T cell receptor beta chains below, sequenced in a study of OX40 agonist ivuxolimab in advanced cancers. The assay was immunoSEQ multiplex PCR, and TCRdb's table has in-frame clones only and misses some. The sample carries 57,000 or so clones, more than 85% recorded once. Specimen: CD4+ or CD8+ T cells sorted from blood, collected in a trial of the OX40 agonist ivuxolimab. The receptors come from an adult with an advanced solid tumor such as melanoma, head and neck, liver or kidney cancer.

The V gene is TRBV5-5, the J gene TRBJ2-4; no reliable D call. Trimming took 5 bases from V and 0 from J, leaving 9 bases between them. The V gene's germline CDR1 is SGHKS and CDR2 YYEKEE (reference sequence). This CDR3 region has 14 residues. CDR3 DNA: TGTGCCAGCAGTACACAGCTAGCCAAAAACATTCAGTACTTC. Protein product: CASSTQLAKNIQYF.

V is TRBV5-5 and J is TRBJ1-2; 10 bases line up with TRBD1. CDR3 length: 14 amino acids. The J segment lost 4 bases and the V segment lost 4 bases, leaving 4 bases of the junction unmatched. CDR1 is SGHKS and CDR2 is YYEKEE in the germline V gene (reference sequence). Here the CDR3 reads CASSPRDRGYGYTF. The CDR3 DNA reads TGTGCCAGCAGCCCCCGGGACAGGGGCTATGGCTACACCTTC.

This clone was seen only once. This chain links TRBV18 with TRBJ2-2; D unresolved. Germline-derived CDR1 and CDR2 are KGHSH and LQKENI. V was pared by 3 bases and J by 1 base, with 3 bases between. The CDR3 extends over 13 amino acids. CDR3 nucleotides: TGTGCCAGCTCACCGAAGAACACCGGGGAGCTGTTTTTT. It yields the protein CASSPKNTGELFF.

The chain has TRBV7-2 and TRBJ1-4; D is ambiguous. The CDR3 has 15 amino acids. V lost 5 bases and J lost 1, with 11 bases in between. Germline assignment: CDR1 SGHTA and CDR2 FQGNSA. Here the CDR3 DNA reads TGTGCCAGCAGCAGCGGCCGGGGAACTAATGAAAAACTGTTTTTT. Its protein is CASSSGRGTNEKLFF.

This sequence joins TRBV18 and TRBJ2-6, with 10 positions matching TRBD1. CDR1 KGHSH and CDR2 LQKENI come from the germline V gene. This CDR3 contains 17 residues. V trimming: 3 bases; J trimming: 2 bases; junction bases outside the gene matches: 4. The CDR3: CASSPRTGGAGANVLTF. The CDR3 coding sequence is TGTGCCAGCTCACCCCGGACAGGGGGTGCTGGGGCCAACGTCCTGACTTTC. Using reference TRBV18 and TRBJ2-6 for the parts outside the CDR3, the full variable domain is NAGVMQNPRHLVRRRGQEARLRCSPMKGHSHVYWYRQLPEEGLKFMVYLQKENIIDESGMPKERFSAEFPKEGPSILRIQQVVRGDSAAYFCASSPRTGGAGANVLTFGAGSRLTVL.

The gene calls are TRBV2 and TRBJ1-1, with D possibly matching TRBD1 (5 bases). The V end lost 9 bases, the J end lost 5 bases, and 13 bases lay between the germline ends. The CDR3 loop spans 12 amino acids. Germline values: CDR1 SNHLY, CDR2 FYNNEI. The CDR3 here is CARAGGGTEAFF. The CDR3, as DNA: TGTGCCAGGGCCGGGGGGGGAACTGAAGCTTTCTTT.

This rearrangement joins TRBV29-1 to TRBJ2-7; TRBD1 is a possible D gene (5 bases). This CDR3 comprises 14 residues. The V end was cut by 4 bases, the J end by 5 bases, with 18 bases between. The germline CDR1 and CDR2 sequences are SQVTM and ANQGSEA. The CDR3 loop is CSVAGKTAPNEQYF. In DNA, the CDR3 is TGCAGCGTTGCGGGTAAGACAGCTCCTAACGAGCAGTACTTC.

The rearrangement joins TRBV7-2 to TRBJ1-5, with 10 bases identical to TRBD1. V was clipped by 5 bases and J by 8 bases; unmatched bases: 6. This CDR3 comprises 14 residues. The germline V gene has CDR1 SGHTA and CDR2 FQGNSA. In nucleotides, the CDR3 is TGTGCCAGCAGCCCGCGGGACAGGGGTAAGCCCCAGCATTTT. This translates into CASSPRDRGKPQHF.

The rearrangement links TRBV6-1 to TRBJ2-6, with D unresolved. V was trimmed by 5 bases and J by 0 bases, leaving 8 bases between them. The CDR3 has 15 residues. CDR1 and CDR2 from the germline V gene are MNHNS and SASEGT. CDR3 protein: CASSSGLSGANVLTF. The CDR3 DNA reads TGTGCCAGCAGTTCCGGGCTCTCTGGGGCCAACGTCCTGACTTTC.

The chain is built from TRBV6-4 and TRBJ2-1; 7 nucleotides line up with TRBD2. The V segment lost 6 bases and the J segment 2 bases; nucleotides outside the gene matches: 7. Germline V gives CDR1 MRHNA, CDR2 SNTAGT. CDR3 size: 15 residues. For the CDR3, the DNA is TGTGCCAGCAGCCGTACTAGCGAACCCTACAATGAGCAGTTCTTC. The encoded protein is CASSRTSEPYNEQFF.

The chain carries TRBV6-5 and TRBJ1-1, with D unclear. This CDR3 comprises 13 residues. The ends were cut back, 2 bases at V and 1 base at J, with 5 bases in the middle. CDR1 and CDR2 from the germline V gene are MNHEY and SVGAGI. The CDR3 sequence: CASSYRRNTEAFF. Written as DNA, the CDR3 is TGTGCCAGCAGTTACCGGAGGAACACTGAAGCTTTCTTT.

V usage is TRBV18 and J usage is TRBJ2-3; 8 bases align to TRBD1. Looked up from germline, CDR1 is KGHSH and CDR2 is LQKENI. This CDR3 region has 15 residues. The junction had 4 bases not matched to a gene; V was cut back by 3 bases and J by 2 bases. The CDR3 DNA reads TGTGCCAGCTCACCCACAGGGGGTCCCACAGATACGCAGTATTTT. Translating gives CASSPTGGPTDTQYF.

The chain uses TRBV6-5 and TRBJ1-2, with a tentative D call TRBD1 (5 bases). This CDR3 is built from 14 residues. The V gene's germline CDR1 is MNHEY and CDR2 SVGAGI. Trimming left V 4 bases short and J 10 bases short, with 19 bases between. DNA of the CDR3: TGTGCCAGCAGTTCCTTACGGGGCCCATCCTCCTACACCTTC. Translating gives CASSSLRGPSSYTF.

V is TRBV19 and J is TRBJ2-7, with 9 bases identical to TRBD1. Germline V lookup: CDR1 LNHDA, CDR2 SQIVND (reference sequence). V lost 3 bases and J lost 6; bases outside the gene matches: 9. This CDR3 has 15 residues. CDR3 coding DNA: TGTGCCAGTAGTATCCCCGGGACAGGGCTCGCCGAGCAGTACTTC. This sequence encodes CASSIPGTGLAEQYF.